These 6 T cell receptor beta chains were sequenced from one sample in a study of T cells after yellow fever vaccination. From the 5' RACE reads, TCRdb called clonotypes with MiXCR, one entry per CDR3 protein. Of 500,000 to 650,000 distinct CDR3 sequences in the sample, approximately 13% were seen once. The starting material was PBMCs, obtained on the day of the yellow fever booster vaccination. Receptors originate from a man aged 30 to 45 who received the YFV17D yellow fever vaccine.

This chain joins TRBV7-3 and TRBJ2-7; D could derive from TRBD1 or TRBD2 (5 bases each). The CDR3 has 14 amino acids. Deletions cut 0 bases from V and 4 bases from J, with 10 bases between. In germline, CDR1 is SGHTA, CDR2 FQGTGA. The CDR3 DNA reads TGTGCCAGCAGCTTAACCGGGACCGCTTACGAGCAGTACTTC. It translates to CASSLTGTAYEQYF.

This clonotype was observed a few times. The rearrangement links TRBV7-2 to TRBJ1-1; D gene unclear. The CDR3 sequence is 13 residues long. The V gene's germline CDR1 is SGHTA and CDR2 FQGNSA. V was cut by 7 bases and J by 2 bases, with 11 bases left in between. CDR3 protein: CASTKPPNTEAFF. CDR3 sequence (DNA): TGTGCCAGCACCAAACCCCCCAACACTGAAGCTTTCTTT.

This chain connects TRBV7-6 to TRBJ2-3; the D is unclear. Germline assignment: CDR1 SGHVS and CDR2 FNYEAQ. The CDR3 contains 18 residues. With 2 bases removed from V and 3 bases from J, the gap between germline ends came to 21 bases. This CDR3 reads CASSLNGRWATITDTQYF. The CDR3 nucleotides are TGTGCCAGCAGCTTAAACGGAAGGTGGGCCACTATTACAGATACGCAGTATTTT.

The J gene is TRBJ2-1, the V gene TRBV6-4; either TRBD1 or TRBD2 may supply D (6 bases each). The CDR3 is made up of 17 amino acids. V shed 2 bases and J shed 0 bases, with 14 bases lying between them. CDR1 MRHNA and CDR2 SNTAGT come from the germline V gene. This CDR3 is CASSDNVRGRSYNEQFF. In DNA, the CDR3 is TGTGCCAGCAGTGACAATGTCCGGGGGCGCTCCTACAATGAGCAGTTCTTC.

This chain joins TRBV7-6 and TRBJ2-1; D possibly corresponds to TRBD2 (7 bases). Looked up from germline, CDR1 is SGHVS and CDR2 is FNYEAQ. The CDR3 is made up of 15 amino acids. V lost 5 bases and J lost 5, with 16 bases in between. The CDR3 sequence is CASSKWGEGDNEQFF. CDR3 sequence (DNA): TGTGCCAGCAGCAAGTGGGGGGAGGGGGACAATGAGCAGTTCTTC.

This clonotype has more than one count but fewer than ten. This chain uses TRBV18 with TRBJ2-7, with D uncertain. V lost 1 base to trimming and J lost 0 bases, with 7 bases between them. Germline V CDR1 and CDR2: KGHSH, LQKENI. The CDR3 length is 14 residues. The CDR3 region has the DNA TGTGCCAGCTCACCACTACCTAGCTCCTACGAGCAGTACTTC. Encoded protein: CASSPLPSSYEQYF.